The sequence of this T cell receptor (beta chain) was determined in a study of blood T cell repertoires in COVID-19. Background on the study: Samples taken during acute and convalescent COVID-19 were collected in the United States, Italy and Spain. PBMCs, B-cell-depleted T cells, or T cells provided the cDNA or gDNA that made up the material.

Germline CDR1 SGDLS, CDR2 YYNGEE. The V end lost 0 bases, the J end lost 0 bases, and 10 bases lay between the germline ends. This CDR3 comprises 15 residues. Study processing details: Researchers report that nucleated cell counts were estimated from reference gene primer amplification. Clones were sequenced by immunoSEQ multiplex PCR, and TCRdb holds only the in-frame ones, with some missing. That table gives V, J and clone size, and the DNA gave D and trimming. The table has about 170,000 clones, about 83% seen once. Source material: peripheral blood. The chain uses TRBV9 and TRBJ2-7; D gene uncertain. The TCR comes from a man younger than 35 with active or convalescent COVID-19. The CDR3 sequence: CASSVAHSSSYEQYF. In DNA, the CDR3 is TGTGCCAGCAGCGTAGCCCACAGCAGCTCCTACGAGCAGTACTTC.